These 5 T cell receptor beta chains were sequenced from one sample in a study of OX40 agonist ivuxolimab in advanced cancers. Using immunoSEQ multiplex PCR, the repertoire was profiled, and TCRdb retains in-frame clones only, with some absent. The sample contains around 100,000 clones, roughly 87% of which appear only once. Source: CD4+ or CD8+ T cells sorted from blood, taken in a trial of the OX40 agonist ivuxolimab. Receptor source: an adult with an advanced solid tumor such as melanoma, head and neck, liver or kidney cancer.

The V call is TRBV13, the J call TRBJ1-6; D gene uncertain. V was trimmed by 4 bases and J by 8 bases, leaving 12 bases between them. Germline V gene data show CDR1 as PRHDT and CDR2 as FYEKMQ (reference sequence). The CDR3 is made up of 14 amino acids. This CDR3 reads CASSSWTEYSPLHF. DNA for the CDR3: TGTGCCAGCAGCTCCTGGACGGAATATTCACCCCTCCACTTT.

The CDR3 sequence: CASMEQGMGSNQPQHF. The CDR3, as DNA: TGTGCCAGTATGGAGCAGGGAATGGGAAGCAATCAGCCCCAGCATTTT. This chain uses TRBV19 with TRBJ1-5; perhaps TRBD1 as D (5 bases). The CDR3 has 16 amino acids. Germline V gene data show CDR1 as LNHDA and CDR2 as SQIVND (reference sequence). The V gene lost 7 bases and the J gene lost 1 base, with 17 bases spanning the gap. Looking up the rest from reference TRBV19 and TRBJ1-5 gives the full variable domain: DGGITQSPKYLFRKEGQNVTLSCEQNLNHDAMYWYRQDPGQGLRLIYYSQIVNDFQKGDIAEGYSVSREKKESFPLTVTSAQKNPTAFYLCASMEQGMGSNQPQHFGDGTRLSIL.

The V and J genes are TRBV25-1 and TRBJ2-7; tentatively, D is TRBD2 (5 bases). Germline V gene sequence: CDR1 MGHDK, CDR2 SYGVNS. Trimming stripped 5 bases from V and 2 bases from J, with 13 bases between. This CDR3 has 14 residues. The CDR3 spells CASSRHTGTYEQYF. In DNA form, the CDR3 reads TGTGCCAGCAGTCGGCACACCGGGACCTACGAGCAGTACTTC.

J is TRBJ1-5 and V is TRBV7-8; D is ambiguous. The germline V and J ends were trimmed by 3 bases and 3 bases, with 6 bases remaining between them. The CDR3 runs 13 residues. The germline V gene encodes CDR1 SGHVS and CDR2 FQNEAQ. The CDR3 nucleotides read TGTGCCAGCAGCTTGGGTTACAATCAGCCCCAGCATTTT. It yields the protein CASSLGYNQPQHF.

This chain uses TRBV30 with TRBJ2-7; TRBD2 aligns across 13 bases. Germline V gives CDR1 GTSNPN, CDR2 SVGIG (reference sequence). The CDR3 length is 15 residues. Unmatched junction bases numbered 6, after V lost 3 bases and J lost 4 bases. The CDR3 sequence: CAWRGLAGQKYEQYF. In DNA form, the CDR3 reads TGTGCCTGGAGGGGACTAGCGGGACAGAAGTACGAGCAGTACTTC. Full variable domain (rest looked up from reference TRBV30 and TRBJ2-7): SQTIHQWPATLVQPVGSPLSLECTVEGTSNPNLYWYRQAAGRGLQLLFYSVGIGQISSEVPQNLSASRPQDRQFILSSKKLLLSDSGFYLCAWRGLAGQKYEQYFGPGTRLTVT.